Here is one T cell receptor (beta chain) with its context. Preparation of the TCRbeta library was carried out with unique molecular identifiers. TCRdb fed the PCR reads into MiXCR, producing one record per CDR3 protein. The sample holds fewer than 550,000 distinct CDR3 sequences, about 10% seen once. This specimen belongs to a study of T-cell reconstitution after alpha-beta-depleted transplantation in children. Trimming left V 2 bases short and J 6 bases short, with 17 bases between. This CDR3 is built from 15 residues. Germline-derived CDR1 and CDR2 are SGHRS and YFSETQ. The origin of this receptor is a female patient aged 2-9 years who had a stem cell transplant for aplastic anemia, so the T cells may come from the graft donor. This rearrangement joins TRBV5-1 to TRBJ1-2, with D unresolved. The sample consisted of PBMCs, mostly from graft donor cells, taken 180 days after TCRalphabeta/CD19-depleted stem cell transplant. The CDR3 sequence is CASSLNAGSLNGYTF. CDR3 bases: TGCGCCAGCAGCTTAAATGCAGGAAGTCTTAATGGCTACACCTTC.